These 3 T cell receptor beta chains came from one sample sequenced in a study of shared clonotypes between healthy human individuals. The assay was immunoSEQ multiplex PCR, and TCRdb's table has in-frame clones only and misses some. This table holds about 1 million clones, about 76% found once. Material for sequencing was memory CD4+ T cells sorted from blood. Subset of the sample: CD45RA-negative fraction. The origin of the receptors is a young man in good health.

With respect to this clone: This specimen includes other DNA sequences encoding the same CDR3. This chain joins TRBV9 and TRBJ1-1, with a tentative D call TRBD1 (5 bases). This CDR3 has 15 amino acids. V dropped 0 bases and J dropped 2 bases, with 11 bases sitting between them. CDR1 is SGDLS and CDR2 is YYNGEE in the germline V gene. CDR3 in amino acids: CASSVVGTGNTEAFF. The CDR3 DNA reads as TGTGCCAGCAGCGTAGTGGGGACGGGCAACACTGAAGCTTTCTTT.

This chain joins TRBV18 and TRBJ1-1; D is ambiguous. The CDR3 runs to 13 residues. V lost 2 bases and J lost 1, with 5 bases in between. Germline assignment: CDR1 KGHSH and CDR2 LQKENI. CDR3 DNA: TGTGCCAGCTCACCAACATGGAACACTGAAGCTTTCTTT. This sequence encodes CASSPTWNTEAFF.

This chain connects TRBV5-1 to TRBJ2-3; 9 nucleotides match TRBD2. This CDR3 is 15 amino acids long. The V segment lost 4 bases and the J segment 2 bases; nucleotides outside the gene matches: 5. From germline, CDR1 is SGHRS and CDR2 YFSETQ. This CDR3 is CASSIASGITDTQYF. The CDR3 DNA sequence: TGCGCCAGCAGCATCGCTAGCGGGATCACAGATACGCAGTATTTT.